The next 24 T cell receptor beta chains were all read from a single sample in a study of cytomegalovirus exposure and HLA in healthy donors. The method was immunoSEQ multiplex PCR; TCRdb's version includes in-frame clones alone and lacks a portion of them. The sample has 150,000 to 200,000 clones, under 90% seen once; the top ten hold approximately 10%. Sequencing was carried out using PBMCs. The receptors stem from a woman between 18 and 29 years old in good health and CMV-seropositive.

This chain uses TRBV7-2 with TRBJ2-7, with a possible D match to TRBD2 (5 bases). Between the trimmed V and J ends, which lost 7 bases and 3 bases, there was a span of 16 bases. Per germline, CDR1 SGHTA and CDR2 FQGNSA. The CDR3 spans 14 residues. The CDR3, as DNA: TGTGCCAGCACCTTCGCGCGGAGGAACTACGAGCAGTACTTC. Protein product: CASTFARRNYEQYF.

This chain uses TRBV11-3 with TRBJ2-7; 8 bases are a match to TRBD2. This CDR3 has 15 amino acids. The germline V gene encodes CDR1 SGHNT and CDR2 YENEEA. The V segment lost 3 bases and the J segment 0 bases; nucleotides outside the gene matches: 4. Here the CDR3 DNA reads TGTGCCAGCAGCTTGTACCTAGCGGGCTCCTACGAGCAGTACTTC. Its translation is CASSLYLAGSYEQYF.

The chain links TRBV7-2 to TRBJ2-3; 7 bases agree with TRBD2. The germline V gene encodes CDR1 SGHTA and CDR2 FQGNSA. This CDR3 is 17 amino acids long. V shed 4 bases, J shed 4 bases, and the junction held 14 bases outside the gene matches. The CDR3 region is CASSSRRSGNRADTQYF. The CDR3 bases are TGTGCCAGCAGCTCGCGGCGCAGCGGGAATAGGGCAGATACGCAGTATTTT.

This clone was seen only a few times. The gene calls are TRBV6-5 and TRBJ2-1; TRBD1 is a possible D gene (5 bases). Trimming took off 0 bases at V and 5 bases at J, with 11 bases between the two ends. CDR1 is MNHEY, CDR2 SVGAGI, per germline. The CDR3 extends over 15 amino acids. The CDR3: CASSYSWTRNNEQFF. The CDR3 DNA reads TGTGCCAGCAGTTACTCGTGGACACGGAACAATGAGCAGTTCTTC.

The J gene is TRBJ2-7, the V gene TRBV29-1; 12 nucleotides agree with TRBD1. CDR3 length equals 13 residues. J gave up 4 bases and V 3 bases, and 1 base lay outside the gene matches. Germline CDR1 is SQVTM and CDR2 is ANQGSEA. The CDR3 region has the DNA TGCAGCGTTGAGGGACAGGGGGCTTACGAGCAGTACTTC. This sequence encodes CSVEGQGAYEQYF.

The rearrangement uses TRBV10-3 and TRBJ2-7; 11 bases agree with TRBD2. This CDR3 contains 19 residues. The germline gives CDR1 ENHRY, CDR2 SYGVKD. V lost 3 bases, J lost 1 base, and 14 bases stayed unmatched. CDR3 sequence: CAISEAGGKLAGVSYEQYF. The CDR3 nucleotides read TGTGCCATCAGTGAAGCGGGAGGAAAACTAGCGGGAGTTTCCTACGAGCAGTACTTC.

This chain joins TRBV7-3 and TRBJ2-3, with TRBD1 identical over 7 bases. CDR1 is SGHTA and CDR2 is FQGTGA in the germline V gene. With V trimmed by 2 bases and J by 5 bases, 4 bases remained unmatched. There are 14 residues in the CDR3. The DNA for the CDR3 is TGTGCCAGCAGCTTATACGGACAGGAAGATACGCAGTATTTT. Translated: CASSLYGQEDTQYF. Drawing the rest from reference TRBV7-3 and TRBJ2-3, the complete variable domain is GAGVSQTPSNKVTEKGKYVELRCDPISGHTALYWYRQSLGQGPEFLIYFQGTGAADDSGLPNDRFFAVRPEGSVSTLKIQRTERGDSAVYLCASSLYGQEDTQYFGPGTRLTVL.

The chain uses TRBV19 and TRBJ1-1, with 8 bases matching TRBD1. V lost 5 bases, J lost 3 bases, and 5 bases stayed unmatched. Germline CDR1 reads LNHDA; CDR2 reads SQIVND (reference sequence). CDR3 length: 14 residues. CDR3 in amino acids: CASSFRQGHTEAFF. CDR3 nucleotide sequence: TGTGCCAGTAGTTTTCGACAGGGGCACACTGAAGCTTTCTTT.

V is TRBV7-9 and J is TRBJ2-2; a weak D match, TRBD2 (6 bases). V shed 3 bases and J shed 0 bases, with 11 bases lying between them. The germline CDR1 and CDR2 sequences are SEHNR and FQNEAQ (reference sequence). CDR3 length equals 16 residues. The CDR3 nucleotides read TGTGCCAGCAGCTTCGGGGACTTCGCGAACACCGGGGAGCTGTTTTTT. It encodes CASSFGDFANTGELFF.

The chain joins TRBV7-9 to TRBJ2-7; D gene uncertain. V gave up 0 bases and J gave up 6 bases, with 6 bases separating them. Germline loops: CDR1 SEHNR, CDR2 FQNEAQ (reference sequence). The CDR3 spans 12 residues. The CDR3 protein is CASSLARSEQYF. CDR3 coding DNA: TGTGCCAGCAGCTTAGCGAGATCCGAGCAGTACTTC. Full variable domain (missing parts from reference TRBV7-9 and TRBJ2-7): DTGVSQNPRHKITKRGQNVTFRCDPISEHNRLYWYRQTLGQGPEFLTYFQNEAQLEKSRLLSDRFSAERPKGSFSTLEIQRTEQGDSAMYLCASSLARSEQYFGPGTRLTVT.

CDR3 loop: CASSPQGGPGNTIYF. CDR3 sequence (DNA): TGTGCCAGCAGCCCCCAGGGAGGTCCTGGAAACACCATATATTTT. The chain is built from TRBV7-9 and TRBJ1-3, with D possibly matching TRBD1 (5 bases). The CDR3 has 15 residues. Germline CDR1 SEHNR, CDR2 FQNEAQ (reference sequence). Trimming removed 5 bases from V and 2 bases from J, with 13 bases in between.

V gene TRBV7-2 combines with J gene TRBJ1-2; maybe TRBD1 (6 bases). The V gene's germline CDR1 is SGHTA and CDR2 FQGNSA. The V end was cut by 0 bases, the J end by 4 bases, with 12 bases between. The CDR3 loop spans 15 amino acids. In DNA form, the CDR3 reads TGTGCCAGCAGCTTAGCGACTACAGGGAGCTATGGCTACACCTTC. Its translation: CASSLATTGSYGYTF.

The V call is TRBV10-3, the J call TRBJ2-6; the match to TRBD2 covers 7 bases. With 11 bases clipped from V and 0 bases from J, the junction kept 10 bases outside the gene matches. Germline V gene data show CDR1 as ENHRY and CDR2 as SYGVKD. The CDR3 contains 16 residues. The CDR3 DNA reads as TGTGCCGCGGGGGACGGTATATTCTCTGGGGCCAACGTCCTGACTTTC. Amino acids: CAAGDGIFSGANVLTF.

The CDR3 loop reads CASSLESRGTGKLFF. CDR3 coding DNA: TGCGCCAGCAGCTTGGAATCCAGAGGAACAGGAAAACTGTTTTTT. The chain has TRBV5-1 and TRBJ1-4, with a possible D match to TRBD1 (5 bases). Germline V gene lookup returns CDR1 SGHRS and CDR2 YFSETQ. This CDR3 comprises 15 residues. The V end was cut by 0 bases, the J end by 10 bases, with 16 bases between.

This chain connects TRBV7-9 to TRBJ2-1; 14 nucleotides match TRBD2. V lost 4 bases and J lost 0; bases outside the gene matches: 8. Germline assignment: CDR1 SEHNR and CDR2 FQNEAQ (reference sequence). CDR3 size: 19 residues. The CDR3 reads CASSSIRLAGGSSYNEQFF. The CDR3 nucleotides read TGTGCCAGCAGCTCCATCCGACTAGCGGGAGGGAGCTCCTACAATGAGCAGTTCTTC.

J is TRBJ2-7 and V is TRBV19, with 14 bases fitting TRBD2. Unmatched junction bases numbered 5, after V lost 4 bases and J lost 0 bases. This CDR3 comprises 17 residues. Germline V gene data show CDR1 as LNHDA and CDR2 as SQIVND (reference sequence). CDR3 coding DNA: TGTGCCAGTAGTAGGGGGACTAGCGGGAGATTCTCCTACGAGCAGTACTTC. It yields the protein CASSRGTSGRFSYEQYF.

CDR3 nucleotides: TGTGCCAGCAGTTACTCGGGAGTGAATGGTGGCTACACCTTC. This encodes CASSYSGVNGGYTF. V gene TRBV6-5 combines with J gene TRBJ1-2; D is ambiguous. Between the trimmed V and J ends, which lost 0 bases and 7 bases, there was a span of 12 bases. The V gene's germline CDR1 is MNHEY and CDR2 SVGAGI. This CDR3 has 14 amino acids.

Many counts were recorded for this clone. J is TRBJ1-2 and V is TRBV21-1; the table gives TRBD1 as D, unverified against the DNA. TRBV21-1 counts as a pseudogene. The CDR3 consists of 14 residues. The CDR3 DNA reads TGTGCCAGCACCAAGCAGGGGGCGCCGGATGGCTACACCTTC. As protein: CASTKQGAPDGYTF.

This chain links TRBV19 with TRBJ2-7; unclear D gene. V lost 5 bases to trimming and J lost 4 bases, with 12 bases between them. The CDR3 has 13 residues. CDR1 and CDR2 from the germline V gene are LNHDA and SQIVND (reference sequence). CDR3 DNA: TGTGCCAGTAGTTTGGCAGGAAGATACGAGCAGTACTTC. Its translation is CASSLAGRYEQYF.

This clone came up a few times. The rearrangement joins TRBV4-1 to TRBJ1-1; D is unclear. The germline V gene has CDR1 MGHRA and CDR2 YSYEKL. V was trimmed by 1 base and J by 10 bases, leaving 16 bases between them. The CDR3 length is 14 residues. Written as DNA, the CDR3 is TGCGCCAGCAGCCAAGGTGGATTCTGGGCGGGAGCTTTCTTT. This encodes CASSQGGFWAGAFF.

Written as DNA, the CDR3 is TGTGCCACCAGCAGAGTCGGCAATCAGCCCCAGCATTTT. Translating it yields CATSRVGNQPQHF. V usage is TRBV15 and J usage is TRBJ1-5; no clear D. Per the germline V gene, CDR1 is LNHNV and CDR2 is YYDKDF (reference sequence). The CDR3 totals 13 residues. V was shortened by 1 base and J by 2 bases, with 3 bases between the two germline ends.

This chain joins TRBV5-1 and TRBJ2-2; 8 bases are shared with TRBD1. CDR1 and CDR2 (germline): SGHRS, YFSETQ. The CDR3 has 17 residues. The V gene end was trimmed by 4 bases and the J gene end by 1 base; junction bases not matched to a gene: 9. As DNA, the CDR3 is TGCGCCAGCAGCGCGCAGCCCGGGACAGGGAACACCGGGGAGCTGTTTTTT. Translating gives CASSAQPGTGNTGELFF.

The V call is TRBV7-2, the J call TRBJ2-6; 7 positions agree with TRBD1. Unmatched junction bases numbered 6, after V lost 5 bases and J lost 2 bases. This CDR3 comprises 16 residues. Germline V gives CDR1 SGHTA, CDR2 FQGNSA. CDR3 coding DNA: TGTGCCAGCAGCCTAAAGGGGGCCACTGGGGCCAACGTCCTGACTTTC. This encodes CASSLKGATGANVLTF.

V is TRBV9 and J is TRBJ1-5; 8 bases fit TRBD1. The germline V gene encodes CDR1 SGDLS and CDR2 YYNGEE. The CDR3 extends over 14 amino acids. V lost 3 bases, J lost 5 bases, and 4 bases stayed unmatched. As DNA, the CDR3 is TGTGCCAGCAGCGCAGGACAGGGTTATCAGCCCCAGCATTTT. Translation gives CASSAGQGYQPQHF.